The 20 T cell receptor beta chains reported below all come from one sample, sequenced in a study of T cells after yellow fever vaccination. One entry per CDR3 protein, called by TCRdb with MiXCR from the 5' RACE reads. The sample contains some 110,000 distinct CDR3 sequences, roughly 7.2% of which appear only once. Source: CD4+ T cells sorted from PBMCs, taken approximately 47 days after the first yellow fever vaccination. These receptors were collected from a man between 18 and 29 years old who received the YFV17D yellow fever vaccine.

The table lists this clonotype with many counts. The chain uses TRBV27 and TRBJ1-1, with D unresolved. Trimming took off 6 bases at V and 3 bases at J, with 8 bases between the two ends. There are 12 residues in the CDR3. Germline V CDR1 and CDR2: MNHEY, SMNVEV (reference sequence). The CDR3 DNA is TGTGCCAGCAGGAGGGTCTACACTGAAGCTTTCTTT. As protein: CASRRVYTEAFF.

The CDR3 protein is CAISRQGRDEQYF. Here the CDR3 DNA reads TGTGCCATCAGCCGACAGGGACGGGACGAGCAGTACTTC. The rearrangement joins TRBV10-3 to TRBJ2-7; 7 bases map to TRBD1. With 6 bases clipped from V and 5 bases from J, the junction kept 7 bases outside the gene matches. Germline CDR1 and CDR2: ENHRY and SYGVKD. The CDR3 covers 13 residues.

This clonotype was observed at least ten times. The V call is TRBV20-1, the J call TRBJ2-3; the D is unclear. This CDR3 comprises 14 residues. The ends were cut back, 2 bases at V and 3 bases at J, with 12 bases in the middle. Germline V gene data show CDR1 as DFQATT and CDR2 as SNEGSKA (reference sequence). CDR3 sequence (DNA): TGCAGTGCTAGAATGGGCTCTCGAACAGATACGCAGTATTTT. This sequence encodes CSARMGSRTDTQYF.

This clonotype was found many times. The chain combines TRBV7-6 with TRBJ2-3; 12 bases agree with TRBD2. There are 16 residues in the CDR3. CDR1 is SGHVS and CDR2 is FNYEAQ in the germline V gene. Trimming cost V 3 bases and J 1 base; bases outside gene matches: 2. CDR3 in DNA: TGTGCCAGCAGCTTGCTAGCGGGGGGGGGCACAGATACGCAGTATTTT. Its translation: CASSLLAGGGTDTQYF.

Many counts were recorded for this clonotype. V is TRBV10-3 and J is TRBJ2-3, with 8 positions matching TRBD2. The CDR3 is made up of 13 amino acids. From germline, CDR1 is ENHRY and CDR2 SYGVKD. V dropped 7 bases and J dropped 3; count of bases not matched to a gene: 3. The CDR3 region has the DNA TGTGCCATCAAGGCTAGCGGGACAGATACGCAGTATTTT. It codes for CAIKASGTDTQYF.

This clonotype was recorded many times. J is TRBJ2-7 and V is TRBV5-1, with D tentatively TRBD1 (6 bases). Germline V gene lookup returns CDR1 SGHRS and CDR2 YFSETQ. Trimming left V 5 bases short and J 2 bases short, with 14 bases between. There are 14 residues in the CDR3. The CDR3 DNA reads as TGCGCCAGCAGTGAGCAGGGGCCCCCCTACGAGCAGTACGTC. Amino acids: CASSEQGPPYEQYV.

This clonotype was recorded many times. Written as DNA, the CDR3 is TGTGCCAGCAGTTTAAGACAAGCGTATGGCTACACCTTC. This sequence encodes CASSLRQAYGYTF. The rearrangement links TRBV6-5 to TRBJ1-2, with D unresolved. Germline loops: CDR1 MNHEY, CDR2 SVGAGI. Trimming stripped 4 bases from V and 5 bases from J, with 11 bases between. The CDR3 contains 13 residues.

This clonotype has ten or more counts. V usage is TRBV6-5 and J usage is TRBJ2-7, with 9 bases that match TRBD1. The length of the CDR3 is 15 residues. Germline V CDR1 and CDR2: MNHEY, SVGAGI. V was pared by 6 bases and J by 4 bases, with 10 bases of the junction left unmatched. This chain's CDR3 is CASRTNNRGQYEQYV. CDR3 coding DNA: TGTGCCAGCAGGACTAACAACAGGGGGCAGTACGAGCAGTACGTC.

V is TRBV30 and J is TRBJ1-6; possibly TRBD1 for D (6 bases). The V gene lost 5 bases and the J gene lost 6 bases, with 17 bases spanning the gap. The CDR3 is 15 amino acids. CDR1 is GTSNPN and CDR2 is SVGIG in the germline V gene (reference sequence). The CDR3, as DNA: TGTGCCTGGGGGGACATCGCGACTTTTAATTCACCCCTCCACTTT. Its translation: CAWGDIATFNSPLHF.

This clonotype was detected many times. This chain links TRBV20-1 with TRBJ2-7; no clear D. With 3 bases removed from V and 2 bases from J, the gap between germline ends came to 11 bases. This CDR3 has 13 amino acids. CDR1 is DFQATT and CDR2 is SNEGSKA in the germline V gene (reference sequence). The CDR3, as DNA: TGCAGTGCTAGGTATATGGTGGCCTACGAGCAGTACTTC. This encodes CSARYMVAYEQYF.

This clonotype was picked up many times. The V gene is TRBV23-1, the J gene TRBJ2-1; perhaps TRBD1 as D (6 bases). TRBV23-1 is identified as an open reading frame with a role that is uncertain. Trimming took 2 bases from V and 0 from J, leaving 11 bases between them. CDR3 size: 16 residues. The CDR3 sequence: CASSQLDRLSYNEQFF. CDR3 coding DNA: TGCGCCAGCAGTCAACTCGACAGGCTCTCCTACAATGAGCAGTTCTTC.

The sample holds many counts of this clonotype. The V and J genes are TRBV7-2 and TRBJ2-2, with D hard to call. Germline CDR1 and CDR2: SGHTA and FQGNSA. The CDR3 covers 15 residues. V lost 2 bases and J 1 base, leaving 8 bases between the germline ends. In DNA form, the CDR3 reads TGTGCCAGCAGCTTAATTCCGCAGAACACCGGGGAGCTGTTTTTT. This sequence encodes CASSLIPQNTGELFF.

At least ten counts were recorded for this clonotype. The chain has TRBV6-1 and TRBJ1-2; 8 nucleotides align to TRBD1. The CDR3 runs to 15 residues. Trimming took 2 bases from V and 7 from J; bases not matched to a gene: 9. Germline CDR1 is MNHNS and CDR2 is SASEGT. The DNA of the CDR3 is TGTGCCAGCAGTGAATCAGGGCAGGGGGCTGGTGGCTACACCTTC. This gives the protein CASSESGQGAGGYTF.

This clonotype was observed a handful of times. The chain employs TRBV7-2 and TRBJ1-2; 8 bases match TRBD1. This CDR3 contains 13 residues. Unmatched junction bases numbered 13, after V lost 11 bases and J lost 8 bases. Looked up from germline, CDR1 is SGHTA and CDR2 is FQGNSA. CDR3 sequence reads: CALGQGQWGGYTF. CDR3 nucleotide sequence: TGTGCCTTAGGACAGGGCCAATGGGGGGGCTACACCTTC. The whole variable domain, remainder taken from reference TRBV7-2 and TRBJ1-2, is GAGVSQSPSNKVTEKGKDVELRCDPISGHTALYWYRQSLGQGLEFLIYFQGNSAPDKSGLPSDRFSAERTGGSVSTLTIQRTQQEDSAVYLCALGQGQWGGYTFGSGTRLTVV.

This clonotype was seen many times. This chain uses TRBV7-8 with TRBJ2-2, with D unclear. The CDR3 length is 14 residues. V shed 1 base and J shed 0 bases, with 3 bases lying between them. Per the germline V gene, CDR1 is SGHVS and CDR2 is FQNEAQ. CDR3 in amino acids: CASSLEANTGELFF. DNA of the CDR3: TGTGCCAGCAGCTTAGAGGCGAACACCGGGGAGCTGTTTTTT.

Ten or more counts support this clonotype. Here the CDR3 reads CSASRSTFEKLFF. DNA of the CDR3: TGCAGTGCTAGTAGAAGCACTTTTGAAAAACTGTTTTTT. The chain combines TRBV20-1 with TRBJ1-4; D uncertain. The CDR3 covers 13 residues. The germline gives CDR1 DFQATT, CDR2 SNEGSKA (reference sequence). The ends were cut back, 3 bases at V and 7 bases at J, with 12 bases in the middle.

This clonotype was seen at least ten times. The chain is built from TRBV5-1 and TRBJ2-3; perhaps TRBD2 as D (5 bases). Deletions cut 6 bases from V and 1 base from J, with 12 bases between. The CDR3 runs 14 residues. Germline CDR1 is SGHRS and CDR2 is YFSETQ. The CDR3 loop is CASTVTGGTDTQYF. CDR3 in DNA: TGCGCCAGCACCGTTACCGGGGGCACAGATACGCAGTATTTT.

There are a few counts of this clonotype. The rearrangement joins TRBV10-3 to TRBJ2-7; 7 bases fit TRBD1. Germline CDR1 and CDR2: ENHRY and SYGVKD. This CDR3 contains 13 residues. The ends lost 3 bases at V and 3 bases at J; junction bases unmatched: 2. CDR3 amino acids: CAISDSGGYEQYF. In DNA form, the CDR3 reads TGTGCCATCAGTGACTCAGGGGGCTACGAGCAGTACTTC.

This clonotype was seen ten or more times. The gene calls are TRBV2 and TRBJ2-3, with D uncertain. CDR1 SNHLY and CDR2 FYNNEI come from the germline V gene. This CDR3 is 13 amino acids long. The ends were cut back, 7 bases at V and 1 base at J, with 9 bases in the middle. The CDR3 DNA follows: TGTGCCAGCATCCAGAGCGGCACAGATACGCAGTATTTT. This gives the protein CASIQSGTDTQYF.

This rearrangement joins TRBV19 to TRBJ2-3; no clear D. CDR1 and CDR2 (germline): LNHDA, SQIVND (reference sequence). Trimming took 7 bases from V and 6 from J, leaving 8 bases between them. This CDR3 has 11 amino acids. The CDR3 spells CASTSRDTQYF. As DNA, the CDR3 is TGTGCCAGTACCAGCAGGGATACGCAGTATTTT. The entire variable domain, with the rest obtained from reference TRBV19 and TRBJ2-3, is as follows: DGGITQSPKYLFRKEGQNVTLSCEQNLNHDAMYWYRQDPGQGLRLIYYSQIVNDFQKGDIAEGYSVSREKKESFPLTVTSAQKNPTAFYLCASTSRDTQYFGPGTRLTVL.